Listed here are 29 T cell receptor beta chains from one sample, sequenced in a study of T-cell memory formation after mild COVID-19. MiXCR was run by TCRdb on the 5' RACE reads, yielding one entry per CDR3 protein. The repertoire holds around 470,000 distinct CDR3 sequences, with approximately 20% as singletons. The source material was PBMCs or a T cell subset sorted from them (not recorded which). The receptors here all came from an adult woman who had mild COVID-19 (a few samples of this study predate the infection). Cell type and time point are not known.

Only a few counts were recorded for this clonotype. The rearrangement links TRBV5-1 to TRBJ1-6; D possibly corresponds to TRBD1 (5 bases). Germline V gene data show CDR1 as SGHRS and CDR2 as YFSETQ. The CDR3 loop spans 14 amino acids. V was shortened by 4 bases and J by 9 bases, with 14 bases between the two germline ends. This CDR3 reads CASSQGWEGSPLHF. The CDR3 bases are TGCGCCAGCAGCCAGGGTTGGGAGGGTTCACCCCTCCACTTT.

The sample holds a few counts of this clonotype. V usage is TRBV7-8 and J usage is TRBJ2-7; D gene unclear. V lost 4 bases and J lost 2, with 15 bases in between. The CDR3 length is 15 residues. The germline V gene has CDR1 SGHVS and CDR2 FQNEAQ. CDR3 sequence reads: CASSSFNLLTYEQYF. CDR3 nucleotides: TGTGCCAGCAGCTCCTTTAACCTCCTCACCTACGAGCAGTACTTC.

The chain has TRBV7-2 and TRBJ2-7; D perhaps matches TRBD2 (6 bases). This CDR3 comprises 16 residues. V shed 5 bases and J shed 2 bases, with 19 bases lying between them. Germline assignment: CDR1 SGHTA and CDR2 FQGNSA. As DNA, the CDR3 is TGTGCCAGCAGCGTAGAGGCAGCGGGTTCTCCCTACGAGCAGTACTTC. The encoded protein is CASSVEAAGSPYEQYF.

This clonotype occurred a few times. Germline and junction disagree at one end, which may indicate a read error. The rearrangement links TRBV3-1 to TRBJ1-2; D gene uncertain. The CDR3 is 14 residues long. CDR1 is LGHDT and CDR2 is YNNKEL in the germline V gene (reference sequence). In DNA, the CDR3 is TGCGCCAGCAGCCAAGTCGCGGGAAACTATGGCTACACCTTC. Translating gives CASSQVAGNYGYTF.

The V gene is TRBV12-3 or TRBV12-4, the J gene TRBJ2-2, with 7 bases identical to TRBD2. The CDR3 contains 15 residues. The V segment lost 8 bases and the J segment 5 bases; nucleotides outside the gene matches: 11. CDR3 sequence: CASPTMGGRTGELFF. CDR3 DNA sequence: TGTGCCAGCCCTACAATGGGAGGGCGGACCGGGGAGCTGTTTTTT.

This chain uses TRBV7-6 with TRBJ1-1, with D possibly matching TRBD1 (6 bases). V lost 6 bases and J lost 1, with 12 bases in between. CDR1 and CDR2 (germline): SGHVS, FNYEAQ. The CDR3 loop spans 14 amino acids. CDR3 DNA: TGTGCCAGCAGACAGGGTCCTGGGAACACTGAAGCTTTCTTT. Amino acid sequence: CASRQGPGNTEAFF.

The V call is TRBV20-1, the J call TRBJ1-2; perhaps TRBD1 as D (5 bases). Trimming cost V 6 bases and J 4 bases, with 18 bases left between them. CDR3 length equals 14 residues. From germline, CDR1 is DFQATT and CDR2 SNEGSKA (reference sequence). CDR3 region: CSARRQPPPYGYTF. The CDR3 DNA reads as TGCAGTGCCAGAAGACAGCCTCCCCCCTATGGCTACACCTTC.

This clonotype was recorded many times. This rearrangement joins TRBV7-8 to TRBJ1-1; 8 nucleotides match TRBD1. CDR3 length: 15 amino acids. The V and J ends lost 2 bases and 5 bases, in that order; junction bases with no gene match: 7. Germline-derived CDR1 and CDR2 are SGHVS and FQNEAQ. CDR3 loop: CASSLTQGARTEAFF. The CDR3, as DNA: TGTGCCAGCAGCTTAACCCAGGGGGCGAGGACTGAAGCTTTCTTT.

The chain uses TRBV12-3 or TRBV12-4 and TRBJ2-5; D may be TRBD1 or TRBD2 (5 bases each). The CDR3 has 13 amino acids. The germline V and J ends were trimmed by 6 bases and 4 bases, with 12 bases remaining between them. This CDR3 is CASSRDESETQYF. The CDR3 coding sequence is TGTGCCAGCAGCAGGGACGAGTCAGAGACCCAGTACTTC.

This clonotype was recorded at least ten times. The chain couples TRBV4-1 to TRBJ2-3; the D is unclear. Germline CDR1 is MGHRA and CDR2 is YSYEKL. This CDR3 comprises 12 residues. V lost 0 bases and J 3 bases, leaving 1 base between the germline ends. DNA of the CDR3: TGCGCCAGCAGCCAAGATACAGATACGCAGTATTTT. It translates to CASSQDTDTQYF.

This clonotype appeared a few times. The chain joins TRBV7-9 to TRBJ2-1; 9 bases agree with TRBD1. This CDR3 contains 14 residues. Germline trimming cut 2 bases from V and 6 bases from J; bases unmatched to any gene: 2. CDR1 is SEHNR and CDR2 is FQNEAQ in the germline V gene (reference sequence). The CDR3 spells CASSLKDRGNEQFF. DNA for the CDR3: TGTGCCAGCAGCTTAAAGGACAGGGGCAATGAGCAGTTCTTC.

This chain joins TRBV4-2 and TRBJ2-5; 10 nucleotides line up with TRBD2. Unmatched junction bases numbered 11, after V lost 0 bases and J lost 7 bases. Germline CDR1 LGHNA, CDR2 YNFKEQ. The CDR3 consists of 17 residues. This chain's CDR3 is CASSQEASGSIGGTQYF. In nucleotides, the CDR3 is TGTGCCAGCAGCCAAGAGGCTAGCGGGAGTATCGGGGGGACCCAGTACTTC.

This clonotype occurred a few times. Here the CDR3 reads CSAGQETAFF. As DNA, the CDR3 is TGCAGCGCTGGACAGGAAACTGCTTTCTTT. The chain has TRBV29-1 and TRBJ1-1; TRBD1 matches at 7 bases. Unmatched junction bases numbered 7, after V lost 7 bases and J lost 11 bases. Germline CDR1 is SQVTM and CDR2 is ANQGSEA. This CDR3 has 10 amino acids.

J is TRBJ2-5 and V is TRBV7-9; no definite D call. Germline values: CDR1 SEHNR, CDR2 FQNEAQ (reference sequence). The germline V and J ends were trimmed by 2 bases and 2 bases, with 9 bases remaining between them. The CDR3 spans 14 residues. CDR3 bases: TGTGCCAGCAGCTTACCCCCAGGACAAGAGACCCAGTACTTC. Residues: CASSLPPGQETQYF.

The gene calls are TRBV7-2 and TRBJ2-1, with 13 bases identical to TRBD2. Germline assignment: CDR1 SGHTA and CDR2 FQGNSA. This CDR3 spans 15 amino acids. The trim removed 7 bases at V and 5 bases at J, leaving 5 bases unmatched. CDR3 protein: CASNGLAGVHNEQFF. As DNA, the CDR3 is TGTGCCAGCAACGGACTAGCGGGAGTACACAATGAGCAGTTCTTC.

DNA for the CDR3: TGTGCCAGCAGCCCCGGGGGACAGGGATCAGATACGCAGTATTTT. Translating gives CASSPGGQGSDTQYF. This chain links TRBV12-3 or TRBV12-4 with TRBJ2-3; 9 bases match TRBD1. The CDR3 contains 15 residues. V dropped 6 bases and J dropped 4; count of bases not matched to a gene: 8.

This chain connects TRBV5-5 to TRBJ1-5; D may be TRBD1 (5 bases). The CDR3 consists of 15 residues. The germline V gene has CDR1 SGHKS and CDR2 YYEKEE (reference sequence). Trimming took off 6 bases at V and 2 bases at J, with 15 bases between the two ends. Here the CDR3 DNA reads TGTGCCAGCACCCCGGTACCGGGGGGCAATCAGCCCCAGCATTTT. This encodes CASTPVPGGNQPQHF.

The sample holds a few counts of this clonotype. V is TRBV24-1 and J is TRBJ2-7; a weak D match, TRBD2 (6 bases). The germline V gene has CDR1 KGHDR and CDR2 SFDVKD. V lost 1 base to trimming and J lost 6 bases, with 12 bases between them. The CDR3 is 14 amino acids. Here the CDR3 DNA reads TGTGCCACCAGTGATTTAGGGACTCCGTCCGAGCAGTACTTC. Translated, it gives CATSDLGTPSEQYF.

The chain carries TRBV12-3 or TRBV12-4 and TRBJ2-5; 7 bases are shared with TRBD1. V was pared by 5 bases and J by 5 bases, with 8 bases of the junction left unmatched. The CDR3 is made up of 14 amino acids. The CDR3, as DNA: TGTGCCAGCAGTCAGAGACAGGGTTTCGAGACCCAGTACTTC. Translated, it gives CASSQRQGFETQYF.

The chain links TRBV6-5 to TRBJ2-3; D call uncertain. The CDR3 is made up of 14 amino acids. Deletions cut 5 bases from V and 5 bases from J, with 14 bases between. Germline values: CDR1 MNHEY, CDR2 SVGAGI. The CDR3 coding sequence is TGTGCCAGCAGTGAAGGGATGACGGGAGATACGCAGTATTTT. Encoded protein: CASSEGMTGDTQYF.

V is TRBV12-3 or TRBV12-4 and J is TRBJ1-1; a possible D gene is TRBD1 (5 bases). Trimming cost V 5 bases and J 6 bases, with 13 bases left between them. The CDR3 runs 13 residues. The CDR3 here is CASSRTEGSEAFF. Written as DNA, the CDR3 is TGTGCCAGCAGTCGAACGGAGGGGTCTGAAGCTTTCTTT.

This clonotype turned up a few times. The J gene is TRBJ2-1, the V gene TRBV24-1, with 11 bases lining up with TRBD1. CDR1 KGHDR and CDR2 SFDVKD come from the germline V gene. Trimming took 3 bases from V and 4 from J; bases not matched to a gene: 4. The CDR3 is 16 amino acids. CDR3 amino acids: CATSDAGTGGYNEQFF. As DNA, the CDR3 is TGTGCCACCAGTGATGCCGGGACAGGGGGGTACAATGAGCAGTTCTTC.

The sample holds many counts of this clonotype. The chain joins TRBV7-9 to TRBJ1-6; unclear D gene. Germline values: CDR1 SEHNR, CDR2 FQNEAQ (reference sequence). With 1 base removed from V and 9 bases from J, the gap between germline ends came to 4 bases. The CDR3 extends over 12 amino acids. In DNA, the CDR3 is TGTGCCAGCAGCTTAGATCGTTCACCCCTCCACTTT. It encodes CASSLDRSPLHF.

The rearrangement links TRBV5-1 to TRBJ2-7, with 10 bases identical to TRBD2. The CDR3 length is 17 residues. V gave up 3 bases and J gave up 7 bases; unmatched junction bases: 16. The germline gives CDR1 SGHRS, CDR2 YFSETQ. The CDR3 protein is CASSWGASSGGPGEQYF. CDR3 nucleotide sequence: TGCGCCAGCAGCTGGGGGGCCTCTAGCGGGGGCCCGGGAGAGCAGTACTTC.

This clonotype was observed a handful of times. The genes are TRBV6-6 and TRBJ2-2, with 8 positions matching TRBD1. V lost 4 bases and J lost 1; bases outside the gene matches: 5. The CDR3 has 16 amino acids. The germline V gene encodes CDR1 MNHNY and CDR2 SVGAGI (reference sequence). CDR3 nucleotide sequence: TGTGCCAGCAGTTTCCGGACAGGGAAGAACACCGGGGAGCTGTTTTTT. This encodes CASSFRTGKNTGELFF.

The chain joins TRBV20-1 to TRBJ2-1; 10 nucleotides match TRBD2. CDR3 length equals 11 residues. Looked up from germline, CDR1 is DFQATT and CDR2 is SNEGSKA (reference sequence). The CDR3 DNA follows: TGCAGCGCCCCTCTAGCGGGAGTTGAGTTCTTC. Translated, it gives CSAPLAGVEFF.

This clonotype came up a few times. CDR3 amino acids: CAISEPDRAYEQYF. Here the CDR3 DNA reads TGTGCCATCAGTGAGCCGGACAGGGCCTACGAGCAGTACTTC. The chain carries TRBV10-3 and TRBJ2-7; 8 bases align to TRBD1. The germline gives CDR1 ENHRY, CDR2 SYGVKD. CDR3 length equals 14 residues. The V segment lost 2 bases and the J segment 2 bases; nucleotides outside the gene matches: 2.

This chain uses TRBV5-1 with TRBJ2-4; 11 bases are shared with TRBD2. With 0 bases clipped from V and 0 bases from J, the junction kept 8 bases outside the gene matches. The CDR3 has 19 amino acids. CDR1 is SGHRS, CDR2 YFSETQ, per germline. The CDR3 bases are TGCGCCAGCAGCTTGGATGGGACTAGCGGCCTTCCAGCCAAAAACATTCAGTACTTC. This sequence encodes CASSLDGTSGLPAKNIQYF. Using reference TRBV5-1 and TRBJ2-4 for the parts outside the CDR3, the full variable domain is KAGVTQTPRYLIKTRGQQVTLSCSPISGHRSVSWYQQTPGQGLQFLFEYFSETQRNKGNFPGRFSGRQFSNSRSEMNVSTLELGDSALYLCASSLDGTSGLPAKNIQYFGAGTRLSVL.

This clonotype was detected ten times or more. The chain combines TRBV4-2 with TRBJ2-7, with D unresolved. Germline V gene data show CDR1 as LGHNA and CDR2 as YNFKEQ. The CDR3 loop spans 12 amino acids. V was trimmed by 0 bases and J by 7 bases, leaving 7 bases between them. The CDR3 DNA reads TGTGCCAGCAGCCAAGATAGACGGGAGCAGTACTTC. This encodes CASSQDRREQYF.